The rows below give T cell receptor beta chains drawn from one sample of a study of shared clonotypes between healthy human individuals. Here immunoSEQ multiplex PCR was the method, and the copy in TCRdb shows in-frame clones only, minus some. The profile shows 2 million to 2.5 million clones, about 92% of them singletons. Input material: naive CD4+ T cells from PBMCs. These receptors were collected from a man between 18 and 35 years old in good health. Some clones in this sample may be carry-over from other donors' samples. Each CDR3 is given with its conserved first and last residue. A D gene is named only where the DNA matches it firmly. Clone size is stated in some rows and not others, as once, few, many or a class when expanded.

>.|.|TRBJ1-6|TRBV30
CAWSMNSPLHF
TGTGCCTGGAGCATGAATTCACCCCTCCACTTT
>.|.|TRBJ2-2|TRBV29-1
CSVLTGANTGELFF
TGCAGCGTTCTGACAGGCGCGAACACCGGGGAGCTGTTTTTT
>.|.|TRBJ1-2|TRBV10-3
CAISERGKNRDSNYGYTF
TGTGCCATCAGTGAAAGAGGAAAGAACAGAGACTCTAACTATGGCTACACCTTC
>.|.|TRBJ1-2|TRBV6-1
CASSNSFPNYGYTF
TGTGCCAGCAGCAACAGCTTCCCTAACTATGGCTACACCTTC
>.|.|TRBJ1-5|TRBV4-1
CASSQVPPQYGSNQPQHF
TGCGCCAGCAGCCAAGTCCCCCCTCAATATGGAAGCAATCAGCCCCAGCATTTT
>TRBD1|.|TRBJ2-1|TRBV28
CASSRTGTDNNEQFF
TGTGCCAGCAGCCGAACCGGGACAGACAACAATGAGCAGTTCTTC
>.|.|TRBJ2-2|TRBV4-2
CASRPDSGNTGELFF
TGTGCCAGCAGGCCCGATAGCGGTAACACCGGGGAGCTGTTTTTT
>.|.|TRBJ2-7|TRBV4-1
CASSQNQAFSYEQYF
TGCGCCAGCAGCCAAAACCAAGCTTTTTCCTACGAGCAGTACTTC
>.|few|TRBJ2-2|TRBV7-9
CASSRSGDAGELFF
TGTGCCAGCAGCAGGTCAGGGGATGCCGGGGAGCTGTTTTTT
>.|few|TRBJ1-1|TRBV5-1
CASSLYRTENTEAFF
TGCGCCAGCAGCTTGTATAGAACCGAGAACACTGAAGCTTTCTTT
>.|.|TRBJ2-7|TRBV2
CASSGGRTYEQYF
TGTGCCAGCAGTGGGGGCAGAACCTACGAGCAGTACTTC
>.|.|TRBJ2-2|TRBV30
CAWSPAPGELFF
TGTGCCTGGAGTCCAGCCCCCGGGGAGCTGTTTTTT
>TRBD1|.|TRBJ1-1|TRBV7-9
CASSFLSGGTSEAFF
TGTGCCAGCAGCTTTTTATCAGGGGGTACGTCTGAAGCTTTCTTT
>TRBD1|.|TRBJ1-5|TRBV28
CASSWGQGTSSNQPQHF
TGTGCCAGCAGTTGGGGACAGGGAACCAGTAGCAATCAGCCCCAGCATTTT
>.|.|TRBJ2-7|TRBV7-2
CASSLRWGADEQYF
TGTGCCAGCAGCCTCAGGTGGGGGGCAGACGAGCAGTACTTC
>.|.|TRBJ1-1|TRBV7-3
CASSPGVQNTEAFF
TGTGCCAGCAGCCCTGGGGTCCAGAACACTGAAGCTTTCTTT
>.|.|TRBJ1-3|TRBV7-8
CATAGDSGNTIYF
TGTGCCACCGCCGGGGACTCTGGAAACACCATATATTTT
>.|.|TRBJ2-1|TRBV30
CAWSVRLASSSYNEQFF
TGTGCCTGGAGTGTAAGGCTAGCGTCCAGCTCCTACAATGAGCAGTTCTTC
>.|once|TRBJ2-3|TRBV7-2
CASSLVGTDTQYF
TGTGCCAGCAGCTTAGTCGGCACAGATACGCAGTATTTT
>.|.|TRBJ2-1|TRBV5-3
CARSLTLALAYNEQFF
TGTGCCAGAAGCCTAACTCTAGCGCTCGCTTACAATGAGCAGTTCTTC
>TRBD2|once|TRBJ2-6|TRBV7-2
CASSLASGSYSGANVLTF
TGTGCCAGCAGCTTAGCTAGCGGGTCCTACTCTGGGGCCAACGTCCTGACTTTC
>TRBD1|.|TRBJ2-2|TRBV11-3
CASSPGQGGAGELFF
TGTGCCAGCAGCCCGGGACAGGGAGGAGCCGGGGAGCTGTTTTTT
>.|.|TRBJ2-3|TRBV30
CAWGSGTDTQYF
TGTGCCTGGGGGTCGGGTACAGATACGCAGTATTTT
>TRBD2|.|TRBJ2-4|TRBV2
CASSETAGLAKNIQYF
TGTGCCAGCAGTGAGACAGCGGGACTAGCCAAAAACATTCAGTACTTC
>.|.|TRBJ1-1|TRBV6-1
CASSGQFNTEAFF
TGTGCCAGCAGTGGACAGTTTAACACTGAAGCTTTCTTT
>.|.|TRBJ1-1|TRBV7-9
CASSLVTGNTEAFF
TGTGCCAGCAGCTTAGTAACAGGGAACACTGAAGCTTTCTTT
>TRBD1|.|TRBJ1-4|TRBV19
CASSEGRTGRGEKLFF
TGTGCCAGTAGCGAGGGTCGGACAGGGAGAGGAGAAAAACTGTTTTTT
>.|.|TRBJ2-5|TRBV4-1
CASSQRRTQETQYF
TGCGCCAGCAGCCAACGTAGAACACAAGAGACCCAGTACTTC
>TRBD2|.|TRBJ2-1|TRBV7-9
CASRKRRTSDNEQFF
TGTGCCAGCAGGAAGCGCCGGACTAGCGACAATGAGCAGTTCTTC
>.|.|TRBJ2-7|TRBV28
CASAGSYEQYF
TGTGCCAGCGCCGGCTCCTACGAGCAGTACTTC
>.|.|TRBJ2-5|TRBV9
CASSTVGTPGETQYF
TGTGCCAGCAGCACAGTCGGGACCCCTGGCGAGACCCAGTACTTC
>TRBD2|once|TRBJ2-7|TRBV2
CASSEELAGSYEQYF
TGTGCCAGCAGTGAGGAACTAGCGGGATCCTACGAGCAGTACTTC
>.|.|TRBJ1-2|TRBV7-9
CASSLISGNYGYTF
TGTGCCAGCAGCTTAATTTCAGGGAACTATGGCTACACCTTC
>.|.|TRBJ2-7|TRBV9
CASNNQTGSEQYF
TGTGCCAGCAACAACCAAACAGGGAGCGAGCAGTACTTC
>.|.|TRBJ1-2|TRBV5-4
CASSLGRDYGYTF
TGTGCCAGCAGCTTAGGCAGGGACTATGGCTACACCTTC
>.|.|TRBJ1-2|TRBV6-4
CASSDSGRETGSYGYTF
TGTGCCAGCAGTGACTCTGGCAGGGAGACGGGATCCTATGGCTACACCTTC
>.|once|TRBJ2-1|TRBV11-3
CASSLVGSSGEQFF
TGTGCCAGCAGCTTAGTCGGGAGCTCGGGGGAGCAGTTCTTC
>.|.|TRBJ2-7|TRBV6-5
CASSYSYGKSYEQYF
TGTGCCAGCAGTTACTCGTATGGGAAGAGTTACGAGCAGTACTTC
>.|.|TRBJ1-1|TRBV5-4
CASSLEPTLNTEAFF
TGTGCCAGCAGCTTGGAGCCGACGCTGAACACTGAAGCTTTCTTT
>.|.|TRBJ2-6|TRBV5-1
CASSLTASGANVLTF
TGCGCCAGCAGCTTGACTGCCTCTGGGGCCAACGTCCTGACTTTC
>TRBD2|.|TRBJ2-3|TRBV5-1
CASSLASGSTDTQYF
TGCGCCAGCAGCTTGGCTAGCGGGAGCACAGATACGCAGTATTTT
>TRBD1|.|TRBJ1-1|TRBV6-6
CASSNRQGGTEAFF
TGTGCCAGCAGTAACCGACAGGGCGGAACTGAAGCTTTCTTT
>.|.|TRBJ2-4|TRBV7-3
CASSLDSPGIQYF
TGTGCCAGCAGCTTAGACAGTCCGGGCATTCAGTACTTC
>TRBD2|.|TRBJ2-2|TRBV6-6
CASSSGLAGTGELFF
TGTGCCAGCAGTTCCGGACTAGCGGGGACCGGGGAGCTGTTTTTT
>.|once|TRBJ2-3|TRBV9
CASSESSPGDTQYF
TGTGCCAGCAGCGAGAGCAGTCCGGGAGATACGCAGTATTTT
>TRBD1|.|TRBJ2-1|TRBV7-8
CASSPGQGVGTEQFF
TGTGCCAGCAGCCCGGGACAGGGGGTGGGGACTGAGCAGTTCTTC
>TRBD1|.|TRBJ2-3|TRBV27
CASSRQGPTADTQYF
TGTGCCAGTTCCCGACAGGGGCCTACCGCAGATACGCAGTATTTT
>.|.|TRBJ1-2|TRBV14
CASSQSPTLLGMLGYTF
TGTGCCAGCAGCCAAAGCCCGACACTGTTAGGGATGCTTGGCTACACCTTC
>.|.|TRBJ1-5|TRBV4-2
CASSQVTGGNQPQHF
TGTGCCAGCAGCCAGGTGACGGGGGGCAATCAGCCCCAGCATTTT